Presented here are 10 T cell receptor beta chains from one specimen sequenced in a study of CD8+CD57+ T cells in acquired aplastic anemia. Those patients picked for sequencing had displayed CD8+CD57+ cell expansion on flow cytometry. Genomic DNA, serving as template, underwent TCR beta VDJ and CDR3 profiling. Each CDR3 protein is one row after TCRdb ran MiXCR on the reads. This sample has under 200,000 distinct CDR3 sequences, with around half found just once. Material: sorted CD4+, CD8+, or CD8+CD57+ T cells (not recorded which) from PBMCs. The receptor set was obtained from a human donor with aplastic anemia.

The chain combines TRBV19 with TRBJ2-7, with 9 bases identical to TRBD2. CDR1 and CDR2 from the germline V gene are LNHDA and SQIVND (reference sequence). This CDR3 region has 14 residues. Unmatched junction bases numbered 4, after V lost 5 bases and J lost 2 bases. The chain's CDR3 is CASSLSGSTYEQYF. CDR3 in DNA: TGTGCCAGTAGTCTTAGCGGGAGCACCTACGAGCAGTACTTC.

This clonotype was counted only a few times. The rearrangement uses TRBV29-1 and TRBJ2-7; possibly TRBD1 for D (5 bases). Trimming cost V 7 bases and J 6 bases, with 13 bases left between them. Germline V gene sequence: CDR1 SQVTM, CDR2 ANQGSEA. The CDR3 length is 11 residues. DNA for the CDR3: TGCAGCGGGGGCCAGGGTCTCGAGCAGTACTTC. Translated: CSGGQGLEQYF.

The chain is built from TRBV10-1 and TRBJ2-5; TRBD2 matches at 8 bases. Germline CDR1 WNHNN, CDR2 SYGVQD (reference sequence). The V gene end was trimmed by 5 bases and the J gene end by 5 bases; junction bases not matched to a gene: 4. CDR3 length: 13 amino acids. CDR3 bases: TGCGCCAGCAGTAGGACTAGCACGGAGACCCAGTACTTC. The encoded protein is CASSRTSTETQYF.

Many counts were recorded for this clonotype. V and J are TRBV29-1 and TRBJ2-5; no clear D. The CDR3 covers 11 residues. Trimming pared 7 bases from V and 0 bases from J, leaving 6 bases between. Germline assignment: CDR1 SQVTM and CDR2 ANQGSEA. The CDR3 DNA sequence: TGCAGCGCAGGACACCAAGAGACCCAGTACTTC. Protein sequence: CSAGHQETQYF.

The rearrangement links TRBV10-2 to TRBJ1-1; D not certain. The CDR3 runs 14 residues. The V gene lost 7 bases and the J gene lost 6 bases, with 18 bases spanning the gap. The V gene's germline CDR1 is WSHSY and CDR2 SAAADI. The CDR3 DNA is TGCGCCAGCAAAACGGGCCTTGGTTCGGCTGAAGCTTTCTTT. It yields the protein CASKTGLGSAEAFF.

This clonotype occurred many times. The chain recombines TRBV19 with TRBJ2-7, with D possibly TRBD1 on 7 matching bases. V gave up 8 bases and J gave up 5 bases, with 22 bases separating them. The length of the CDR3 is 15 residues. Per the germline V gene, CDR1 is LNHDA and CDR2 is SQIVND (reference sequence). The CDR3 nucleotides are TGTGCCAGTGCGGAGGGGGCCCCCTTGCCCCACGAGCAGTACTTC. Protein: CASAEGAPLPHEQYF.

This clonotype appeared many times. The rearrangement links TRBV27 to TRBJ1-5; D may be TRBD1 (5 bases). This CDR3 region has 16 residues. CDR1 and CDR2 (germline): MNHEY, SMNVEV (reference sequence). The germline V and J ends were trimmed by 0 bases and 6 bases, with 15 bases remaining between them. This CDR3 reads CASSLSARGQGQPQHF. CDR3 DNA sequence: TGTGCCAGCAGTTTATCGGCACGAGGGCAGGGTCAGCCCCAGCATTTT.

About this clonotype: A much larger clone differs from this one at a single base, so this may be a read error. The chain has TRBV4-2 and TRBJ1-2; 7 positions agree with TRBD1. This CDR3 comprises 15 residues. The germline CDR1 and CDR2 sequences are LGHNA and YNFKEQ. The junction had 5 bases not matched to a gene; V was cut back by 0 bases and J by 4 bases. This CDR3 reads CASSQDEHRGYGYTF. CDR3 coding DNA: TGTGCCAGCAGCCAAGATGAGCACAGGGGCTATGGCTACACCTTC.

The chain employs TRBV2 and TRBJ2-7, with 7 bases lining up with TRBD1. There are 16 residues in the CDR3. Germline trimming cut 5 bases from V and 7 bases from J; bases unmatched to any gene: 17. Germline V gene data show CDR1 as SNHLY and CDR2 as FYNNEI. The CDR3, as DNA: TGTGCCAGCAGTCAATTAAGACCGGGACAGTCGAGAGAGCAGTACTTC. Protein: CASSQLRPGQSREQYF.

Concerning this clonotype itself: The missing conserved phenylalanine or tryptophan at the end of this CDR3 makes a read error likely. The DNA is left out, because the CDR3 cannot be placed on it with certainty; the CDR3 is given as TCRdb lists it. The J gene is TRBJ2-5, the V gene TRBV19; the table assigns TRBD2, which was not confirmed against the DNA. The length of the CDR3 is 12 amino acids, counting both ends. Germline CDR1 LNHDA, CDR2 SQIVND (reference sequence). The CDR3 region is CASSRASGAQNY.